This T cell receptor beta chain was captured by sequencing in a study of blood T cell repertoires in COVID-19. The data were produced by immunoSEQ multiplex PCR, yet TCRdb's version contains in-frame clones alone and is incomplete. The sample carries approximately 230,000 clones, under 90% recorded once. V was cut by 5 bases and J by 2 bases, with 19 bases left in between. Germline loops: CDR1 LNHDA, CDR2 SQIVND (reference sequence). The length of the CDR3 is 16 residues. The chain recombines TRBV19 with TRBJ2-7, with D unresolved. Material: PBMCs or T cells enriched from blood (not recorded which). This TCR came from a man aged 35-49 years who had recovered from COVID-19. CDR3 amino acids: CASSLYIGSSAYEQYF. CDR3 DNA sequence: TGTGCCAGTAGTTTATATATCGGGTCATCAGCCTACGAGCAGTACTTC.